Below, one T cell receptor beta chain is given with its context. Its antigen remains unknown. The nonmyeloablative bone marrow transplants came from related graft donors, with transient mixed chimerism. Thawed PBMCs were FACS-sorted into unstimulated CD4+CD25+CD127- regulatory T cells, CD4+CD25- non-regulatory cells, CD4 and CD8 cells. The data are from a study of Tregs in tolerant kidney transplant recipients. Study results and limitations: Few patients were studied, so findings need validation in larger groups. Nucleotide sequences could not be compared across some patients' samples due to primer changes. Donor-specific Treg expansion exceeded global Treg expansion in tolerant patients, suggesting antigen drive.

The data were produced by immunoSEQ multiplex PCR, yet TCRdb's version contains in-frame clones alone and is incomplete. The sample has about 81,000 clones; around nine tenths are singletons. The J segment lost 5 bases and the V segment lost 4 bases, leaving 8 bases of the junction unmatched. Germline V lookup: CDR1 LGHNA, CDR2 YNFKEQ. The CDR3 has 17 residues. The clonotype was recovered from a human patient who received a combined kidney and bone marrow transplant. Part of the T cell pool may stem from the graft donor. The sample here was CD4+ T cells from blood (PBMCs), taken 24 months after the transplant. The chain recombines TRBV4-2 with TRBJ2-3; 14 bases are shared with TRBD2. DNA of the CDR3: TGTGCCAGCAGCCGACCGACTAGCGGGGGGGCCGGAGATACGCAGTATTTT. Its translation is CASSRPTSGGAGDTQYF.